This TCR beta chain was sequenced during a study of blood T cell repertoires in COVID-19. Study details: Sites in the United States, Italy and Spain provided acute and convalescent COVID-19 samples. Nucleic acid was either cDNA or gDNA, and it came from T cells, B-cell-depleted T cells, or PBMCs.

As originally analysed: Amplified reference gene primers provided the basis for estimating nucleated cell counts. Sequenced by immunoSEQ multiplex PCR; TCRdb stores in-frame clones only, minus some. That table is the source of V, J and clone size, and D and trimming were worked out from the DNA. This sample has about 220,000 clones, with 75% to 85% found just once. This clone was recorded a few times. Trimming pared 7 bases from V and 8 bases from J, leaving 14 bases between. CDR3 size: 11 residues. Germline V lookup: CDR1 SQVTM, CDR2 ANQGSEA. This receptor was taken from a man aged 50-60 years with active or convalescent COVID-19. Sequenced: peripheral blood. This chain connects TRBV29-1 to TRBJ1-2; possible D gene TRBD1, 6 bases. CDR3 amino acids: CSGMNRDGYTF. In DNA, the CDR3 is TGCAGCGGGATGAACAGGGACGGCTACACCTTC.